These 28 T cell receptor beta chains were sequenced from one sample in a study of immune heterogeneity within non-small cell lung tumors. It was with 32 V and 13 J primers that multiplex PCR amplified TCR beta CDR3. TCRdb fed the multiplex PCR reads into MiXCR, producing one record per CDR3 protein. The sample has 7,000 to 9,000 distinct CDR3 sequences, 20% to 25% seen once. Samples each supplied around 630 ng of bulk tumor genomic DNA as template. Biopsies, several per primary tumor and spaced far apart, were collected during surgery. Patients underwent curative surgery for untreated, newly diagnosed non-small cell lung cancer. Material for sequencing was lung tumor tissue. These receptors were collected from a man aged 55 to 70 with non-small cell lung cancer.

By sample fraction, this clonotype is medium-sized. J is TRBJ2-7 and V is TRBV20-1; 8 bases map to TRBD1. The V gene's germline CDR1 is DFQATT and CDR2 SNEGSKA (reference sequence). With 5 bases clipped from V and 4 bases from J, the junction kept 7 bases outside the gene matches. CDR3 length: 13 residues. The CDR3 reads CSAQRGTGYEQYF. CDR3 coding DNA: TGCAGTGCTCAAAGAGGGACAGGTTACGAGCAGTACTTC.

This clonotype is medium-sized within its sample. This chain connects TRBV12-3 or TRBV12-4 to TRBJ2-7, with 8 bases fitting TRBD1. With V trimmed by 3 bases and J by 7 bases, 5 bases remained unmatched. This CDR3 comprises 13 residues. The CDR3 reads CASSFQGAGEQYF. In DNA, the CDR3 is TGTGCCAGCAGTTTTCAGGGGGCCGGGGAGCAGTACTTC.

The gene calls are TRBV4-1 and TRBJ2-5; the match to TRBD2 covers 12 bases. V lost 1 base and J lost 5; bases outside the gene matches: 17. Germline CDR1 reads MGHRA; CDR2 reads YSYEKL. This CDR3 comprises 20 residues. The CDR3 loop is CASSQVYTTGLAGSGETQYF. The CDR3 coding sequence is TGCGCCAGCAGCCAAGTCTATACGACCGGACTAGCGGGATCGGGGGAGACCCAGTACTTC.

A single count supports this clonotype. Since a much larger clone is just one base distant, this may be a read error. This rearrangement joins TRBV28 to TRBJ1-4; D is uncertain. The germline V gene encodes CDR1 MDHEN and CDR2 SYDVKM. Trimming took 9 bases from V and 8 from J, leaving 16 bases between them. CDR3 length equals 13 residues. CDR3 residues: CARHRGRGEKLFF. The CDR3 coding sequence is TGTGCCAGACATCGAGGGAGAGGCGAAAAACTGTTTTTT.

In its sample, this clonotype is medium-sized (0.01 to 0.1%). V gene TRBV29-1 combines with J gene TRBJ2-7, with 9 nucleotides matching TRBD1. With V trimmed by 6 bases and J by 1 base, 13 bases remained unmatched. The CDR3 length is 16 residues. The germline V gene has CDR1 SQVTM and CDR2 ANQGSEA. In DNA form, the CDR3 reads TGCAGCGTGCGGCGGACAGGGGATTTGGGATCCTACGAGCAGTACTTC. It codes for CSVRRTGDLGSYEQYF.

A word on this clonotype: This may be a read error: a much more frequent sequence differs by one nucleotide. Likely a read error: the CDR3 ends without its conserved phenylalanine or tryptophan. The chain employs TRBV7-6 and TRBJ1-3; TRBD1 aligns across 7 bases. With 5 bases clipped from V and 8 bases from J, the junction kept 6 bases outside the gene matches. CDR3 length: 13 amino acids. Germline CDR1 and CDR2: SGHVS and FNYEAQ. CDR3 DNA: TGTGCCAGCAGCCAACAGGGGATTGACACCATATATTGT. Its translation is CASSQQGIDTIYC.

This clonotype was counted ten times or more. V usage is TRBV20-1 and J usage is TRBJ2-2; 14 bases map to TRBD2. Losses at the gene ends were 3 bases for V and 7 bases for J; bases not matched to a gene: 1. This CDR3 contains 14 residues. From germline, CDR1 is DFQATT and CDR2 SNEGSKA (reference sequence). Written as DNA, the CDR3 is TGCAGTGCTAGGGGACTAGCGGGAGTCGGGGAGCTGTTTTTT. This encodes CSARGLAGVGELFF.

By frequency in the sample, this clonotype is medium-sized. The chain carries TRBV19 and TRBJ1-2, with 10 bases aligning to TRBD1. This CDR3 is built from 14 residues. Germline CDR1 is LNHDA and CDR2 is SQIVND (reference sequence). With V trimmed by 4 bases and J by 6 bases, 5 bases remained unmatched. The CDR3 region is CASSKRQGANGYTF. For the CDR3, the DNA is TGTGCCAGTAGTAAAAGACAGGGGGCGAATGGCTACACCTTC.

This clonotype was counted many times. This chain links TRBV28 with TRBJ2-1; D is ambiguous. There are 12 residues in the CDR3. Trimming left V 6 bases short and J 5 bases short, with 8 bases between. Germline V gene data show CDR1 as MDHEN and CDR2 as SYDVKM. The CDR3 DNA is TGTGCCAGCAGGGTTCGGGACAATGAGCAGTTCTTC. The encoded protein is CASRVRDNEQFF.

This clonotype was counted at least ten times. The chain links TRBV20-1 to TRBJ2-3, with D uncertain. CDR1 and CDR2 from the germline V gene are DFQATT and SNEGSKA (reference sequence). V dropped 5 bases and J dropped 0 bases, with 12 bases sitting between them. This CDR3 region has 14 residues. CDR3 nucleotides: TGCAGTGCTGAGATAAGCGCAAGCACAGATACGCAGTATTTT. This codes for CSAEISASTDTQYF.

This clonotype counts as medium-sized (0.01 to 0.1%). In nucleotides, the CDR3 is TGTGCCAGCAGGGGGCAGGGAGGCACCGGGGAGCTGTTTTTT. Protein: CASRGQGGTGELFF. The chain carries TRBV2 and TRBJ2-2; a possible D gene is TRBD2 (6 bases). Germline V gene lookup returns CDR1 SNHLY and CDR2 FYNNEI. The CDR3 covers 14 residues. V shed 6 bases and J shed 4 bases, with 12 bases lying between them.

As regards this clonotype: Just one base apart from a much larger clone, this may be a read error. CDR3 amino acids: CASGRQGNTGAFF. CDR3 coding DNA: TGTGCCAGCGGTCGACAGGGGAACACTGGAGCTTTCTTT. V usage is TRBV2 and J usage is TRBJ1-1, with 8 bases aligning to TRBD1. CDR3 size: 13 residues. In germline, CDR1 is SNHLY, CDR2 FYNNEI.

This clonotype has at least ten counts. The genes are TRBV6-5 and TRBJ2-4; 10 nucleotides agree with TRBD1. V gave up 2 bases and J gave up 5 bases; unmatched junction bases: 0. The CDR3 runs to 14 residues. Germline-derived CDR1 and CDR2 are MNHEY and SVGAGI. CDR3 loop: CASSYGTGENIQYF. The CDR3 DNA is TGTGCCAGCAGTTACGGGACAGGGGAAAACATTCAGTACTTC.

A word on this clonotype: The CDR3 does not close with the conserved phenylalanine or tryptophan, likely indicating a read error. The chain has TRBV19 and TRBJ2-3; TRBD1 is a possible D gene (6 bases). CDR1 LNHDA and CDR2 SQIVND come from the germline V gene (reference sequence). CDR3 length: 14 residues. The CDR3 loop reads CASSRGQRTDTQYS. The CDR3 region has the DNA TGTGCCAGTAGTAGGGGACAACGCACCGATACGCAGTATTCT.

In its sample, this clonotype was seen once. The chain employs TRBV6-2 or TRBV6-3 and TRBJ2-7; D gene unclear. The CDR3 runs 12 residues. Per the germline V gene, CDR1 is MNHEY and CDR2 is SVGEGT. V was pared by 8 bases and J by 1 base, with 9 bases between. CDR3 in DNA: TGTGCCAGCGCTCAGAGATCCTACGAGCAGTACTTC. This sequence encodes CASAQRSYEQYF.

The chain employs TRBV24-1 and TRBJ2-1; D may correspond to TRBD1 or TRBD2 (5 bases each). Trimming cost V 3 bases and J 12 bases, with 14 bases left between them. Germline-derived CDR1 and CDR2 are KGHDR and SFDVKD. The CDR3 runs to 13 residues. CDR3 in DNA: TGTGCCACCAGTGATCACGTTTCTGGGGGGCAGTTCTTC. It translates to CATSDHVSGGQFF.

Judged by abundance, this clonotype is medium-sized. The V gene is TRBV6-1, the J gene TRBJ2-1; the match to TRBD2 covers 9 bases. CDR3 length: 17 residues. The J segment lost 2 bases and the V segment lost 5 bases, leaving 10 bases of the junction unmatched. The germline gives CDR1 MNHNS, CDR2 SASEGT. The CDR3 nucleotides are TGTGCCAGCAGTTACCGGGATAGCGGGAGCCCCTACAATGAGCAGTTCTTC. This codes for CASSYRDSGSPYNEQFF.

As for this clonotype: A much more abundant neighbour one base away suggests this may be a read error. The chain is built from TRBV4-2 and TRBJ1-4; 9 bases are shared with TRBD1. CDR3 length equals 18 residues. The germline V gene encodes CDR1 LGHNA and CDR2 YNFKEQ. With 0 bases clipped from V and 0 bases from J, the junction kept 5 bases outside the gene matches. The CDR3 sequence is CASSQDGTGSTTNEKLFF. The CDR3 DNA reads TGTGCCAGCAGCCAAGATGGGACAGGGTCTACAACTAATGAAAAACTGTTTTTT.

In its sample, this clonotype was seen many times. V usage is TRBV4-1 and J usage is TRBJ1-4; D is unclear. The CDR3 runs to 16 residues. Germline V lookup: CDR1 MGHRA, CDR2 YSYEKL. The V end lost 4 bases, the J end lost 8 bases, and 20 bases lay between the germline ends. CDR3 loop: CASSRQARGLKEKLFF. Written as DNA, the CDR3 is TGCGCCAGCAGCCGCCAAGCTCGGGGATTGAAAGAAAAACTGTTTTTT.

This clonotype is labeled medium-sized. The chain employs TRBV13 and TRBJ2-7; D uncertain. Between the trimmed V and J ends, which lost 5 bases and 4 bases, there was a span of 12 bases. The CDR3 length is 13 residues. CDR1 is PRHDT and CDR2 is FYEKMQ in the germline V gene (reference sequence). CDR3 in DNA: TGTGCCAGCAGCCAAAGGAGAGTTTACGAGCAGTACTTC. Translating gives CASSQRRVYEQYF.

This clonotype was observed at least ten times. The chain couples TRBV5-1 to TRBJ2-1; TRBD2 matches 9 bases. CDR1 and CDR2 (germline): SGHRS, YFSETQ. The ends lost 4 bases at V and 3 bases at J; junction bases unmatched: 5. This CDR3 is built from 15 residues. Written as DNA, the CDR3 is TGCGCCAGCAGCACTTATAGCGGGAGCTACAATGAGCAGTTCTTC. Amino acid sequence: CASSTYSGSYNEQFF.

This clonotype rates as medium-sized. The genes are TRBV3-1 and TRBJ1-1, with a tentative D call TRBD1 (5 bases). From germline, CDR1 is LGHDT and CDR2 YNNKEL (reference sequence). With 8 bases removed from V and 0 bases from J, the gap between germline ends came to 13 bases. This CDR3 contains 14 residues. The CDR3 region is CASRPGGLNTEAFF. The CDR3 DNA reads as TGTGCCAGCCGGCCGGGGGGACTGAACACTGAAGCTTTCTTT.

This clonotype is labeled medium-sized (0.01 to 0.1%). The rearrangement links TRBV28 to TRBJ1-3; no clear D. The length of the CDR3 is 14 residues. Germline assignment: CDR1 MDHEN and CDR2 SYDVKM. Trimming shortened V by 5 bases and J by 2 bases, and 10 bases separated the two germline ends. The chain's CDR3 is CASSDPRAGNTIYF. In DNA, the CDR3 is TGTGCCAGCAGTGACCCGCGGGCTGGAAACACCATATATTTT.

This clonotype is medium-sized within its sample. The J gene is TRBJ2-3, the V gene TRBV12-3 or TRBV12-4; TRBD2 agrees at 10 bases. The CDR3 totals 12 residues. V shed 4 bases and J 8 bases; nucleotides not matched to a gene: 0. The CDR3, as DNA: TGTGCCAGCAGTTCTAGCGGGAGTACGCAGTATTTT. The encoded protein is CASSSSGSTQYF.

Remarks on this clonotype: This could be a read error, since a much larger clone is one nucleotide away. The V call is TRBV19, the J call TRBJ2-5; TRBD1 aligns across 10 bases. The CDR3 spans 16 residues. The germline V gene has CDR1 LNHDA and CDR2 SQIVND (reference sequence). DNA of the CDR3: TGTGCCAGTAGTCTGACAGGGGGCGTTCTGGTAGAGACCCCGTACTTC. It specifies CASSLTGGVLVETPYF.

V gene TRBV28 combines with J gene TRBJ2-7, with D perhaps given as TRBD1 or TRBD2 (5 bases each). V was pared by 8 bases and J by 3 bases, with 14 bases between. The CDR3 has 13 amino acids. Looked up from germline, CDR1 is MDHEN and CDR2 is SYDVKM. In nucleotides, the CDR3 is TGTGCCAGCTTATCCCGGGACGTCTACGAGCAGTACTTC. Translation gives CASLSRDVYEQYF.

A remark on this clonotype: This may be a read error, as it is one base from a much larger clone. The V gene is TRBV19, the J gene TRBJ2-5, with 7 positions matching TRBD1. The CDR3 is 16 residues long. The germline V gene encodes CDR1 LNHDA and CDR2 SQIVND (reference sequence). J lost 4 bases, V lost 5 bases, and 13 bases had no gene match. The CDR3 DNA follows: TGTGCCAGTAGTCTGAAAGGGGGCGTTCTGGTAGAGACCCAGTACTTC. This gives the protein CASSLKGGVLVETQYF.

This clonotype is categorized as medium-sized. The genes are TRBV27 and TRBJ1-6; D remains unclear. Trimming took off 1 base at V and 6 bases at J, with 7 bases between the two ends. The V gene's germline CDR1 is MNHEY and CDR2 SMNVEV (reference sequence). The CDR3 is 14 amino acids. CDR3 loop: CASSLYRINSPLHF. The CDR3 nucleotides are TGTGCCAGCAGTTTATACAGAATTAATTCACCCCTCCACTTT.